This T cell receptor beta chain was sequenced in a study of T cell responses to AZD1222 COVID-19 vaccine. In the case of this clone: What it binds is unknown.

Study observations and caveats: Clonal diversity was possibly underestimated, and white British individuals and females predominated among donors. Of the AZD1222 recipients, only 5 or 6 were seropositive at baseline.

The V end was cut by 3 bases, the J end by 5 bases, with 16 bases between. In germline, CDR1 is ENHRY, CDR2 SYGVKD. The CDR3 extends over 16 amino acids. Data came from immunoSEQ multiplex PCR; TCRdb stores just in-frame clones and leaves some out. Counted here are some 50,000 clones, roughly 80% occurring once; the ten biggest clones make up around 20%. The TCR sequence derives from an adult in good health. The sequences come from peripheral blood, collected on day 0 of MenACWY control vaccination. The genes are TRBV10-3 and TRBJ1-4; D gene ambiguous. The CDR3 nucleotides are TGTGCCATCAGTGACCGAAAGGTGAAGATGAATGAAAAACTGTTTTTT. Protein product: CAISDRKVKMNEKLFF.